This is a list of T cell receptor beta chains from one sample in a study of identifying expanded T cells in peripheral blood. TCRdb's table, derived via immunoSEQ multiplex PCR, lists solely in-frame clones and lacks some. This table has about 84,000 clones, about 90% appearing once. The sample was blood. The receptor source for this set is a person aged 18 to 75 in good health. The CDR3 runs from the conserved cysteine through the conserved F or W. Fields, in order: clone size, D gene, J gene, CDR3 length, V gene, CDR3 protein, CDR3 DNA. D genes are given only for firm matches. Clone size is given for some rows only: seen once, a few or many times, or a class if the clone is expanded.

size: few; D: -; J: TRBJ2-7; length: 13; V: TRBV13; CDR3: CASSSKGQGRQYF; DNA: TGTGCCAGCAGCTCGAAAGGCCAGGGGCGGCAGTACTTC
size: -; D: -; J: TRBJ2-2; length: 16; V: TRBV7-9; CDR3: CASSEDSAINTGELFF; DNA: TGTGCCAGCAGCGAAGACAGTGCCATTAACACCGGGGAGCTGTTTTTT
size: -; D: -; J: TRBJ1-6; length: 13; V: TRBV7-7; CDR3: CASRRRYNSPLHF; DNA: TGTGCCAGCCGGCGACGCTATAATTCACCCCTCCACTTT
size: once; D: -; J: TRBJ1-1; length: 13; V: TRBV7-8; CDR3: CASSFSGSTEAFF; DNA: TGTGCCAGCAGCTTTTCTGGGTCCACTGAAGCTTTCTTT
size: -; D: -; J: TRBJ1-1; length: 13; V: TRBV14; CDR3: CASSQDRGTEAFF; DNA: TGTGCCAGCAGCCAGGATCGGGGCACTGAAGCTTTCTTT
size: -; D: TRBD1; J: TRBJ1-4; length: 14; V: TRBV7-9; CDR3: CASSLGQGSEKLFF; DNA: TGTGCCAGCAGCCTGGGACAGGGGTCTGAAAAACTGTTTTTT
size: few; D: -; J: TRBJ2-4; length: 14; V: TRBV30; CDR3: CAWRMPGSFNIQYF; DNA: TGTGCCTGGAGGATGCCAGGGTCGTTTAACATTCAGTACTTC
size: -; D: -; J: TRBJ1-2; length: 16; V: TRBV7-9; CDR3: CASSSGSHGANYGYTF; DNA: TGTGCCAGCAGCTCTGGATCCCACGGCGCGAACTATGGCTACACCTTC
size: -; D: -; J: TRBJ1-2; length: 13; V: TRBV10-3; CDR3: CAISASGNAGYTF; DNA: TGTGCCATCAGTGCATCGGGGAATGCTGGCTACACCTTC
size: -; D: -; J: TRBJ1-6; length: 18; V: TRBV25-1; CDR3: CASSEYGTGSSYNSPLHF; DNA: TGTGCCAGCAGTGAATATGGCACTGGGAGCTCCTATAATTCACCCCTCCACTTT
size: -; D: TRBD1; J: TRBJ1-5; length: 15; V: TRBV5-6; CDR3: CASSLGTGSNQPQHF; DNA: TGTGCCAGCAGCCTCGGGACAGGGAGCAATCAGCCCCAGCATTTT
size: -; D: -; J: TRBJ1-1; length: 14; V: TRBV11-2; CDR3: CASSLTGVNTEAFF; DNA: TGTGCCAGCAGCTTAACTGGGGTGAACACTGAAGCTTTCTTT
size: -; D: TRBD1; J: TRBJ1-2; length: 13; V: TRBV5-1; CDR3: CASSQDRVDGYTF; DNA: TGCGCCAGCAGCCAGGACAGGGTTGATGGCTACACCTTC
size: -; D: TRBD1; J: TRBJ1-1; length: 13; V: TRBV5-1; CDR3: CASSLAGQNRAFF; DNA: TGCGCCAGCAGCTTGGCGGGACAGAATCGAGCTTTCTTT
size: -; D: -; J: TRBJ2-1; length: 15; V: TRBV6-1; CDR3: CASSEHISSYNEQFF; DNA: TGTGCCAGCAGTGAACATATTAGCTCCTACAATGAGCAGTTCTTC
size: -; D: -; J: TRBJ2-5; length: 15; V: TRBV4-1; CDR3: CASSQEGTGRETQYF; DNA: TGCGCCAGCAGCCAAGAGGGCACAGGGAGAGAGACCCAGTACTTC
size: -; D: -; J: TRBJ1-2; length: 16; V: TRBV4-3; CDR3: CASSQDKTQGGYGYTF; DNA: TGCGCCAGCAGCCAAGATAAGACCCAGGGTGGCTATGGCTACACCTTC
size: -; D: -; J: TRBJ1-2; length: 13; V: TRBV4-3; CDR3: CASTPDRNYGYTF; DNA: TGCGCCAGCACACCGGACCGTAACTATGGCTACACCTTC
size: few; D: -; J: TRBJ1-5; length: 14; V: TRBV2; CDR3: CASSEEPSHQPQHF; DNA: TGTGCCAGCAGTGAAGAGCCTTCCCATCAGCCCCAGCATTTT
size: -; D: -; J: TRBJ2-7; length: 14; V: TRBV5-4; CDR3: CASRGAGRSYEQYF; DNA: TGTGCCAGCAGGGGCGCGGGGCGTTCCTACGAGCAGTACTTC
size: -; D: -; J: TRBJ1-4; length: 15; V: TRBV9; CDR3: CASSVAGSTNEKLFF; DNA: TGTGCCAGCAGCGTGGCAGGGTCAACTAATGAAAAACTGTTTTTT
size: few; D: -; J: TRBJ2-5; length: 13; V: TRBV5-6; CDR3: CASSLPEQETQYF; DNA: TGTGCCAGCAGCTTGCCGGAACAAGAGACCCAGTACTTC
size: -; D: -; J: TRBJ1-6; length: 15; V: TRBV7-2; CDR3: CASSSEQGGYSPLHF; DNA: TGTGCCAGCAGCTCCGAACAGGGTGGGTATTCACCCCTCCACTTT
size: -; D: -; J: TRBJ2-7; length: 11; V: TRBV7-9; CDR3: CASSFIYEQYF; DNA: TGTGCCAGCAGCTTTATCTACGAGCAGTACTTC
size: -; D: -; J: TRBJ1-3; length: 17; V: TRBV7-2; CDR3: CASSPNGLLRSGNTIYF; DNA: TGTGCCAGCAGCCCAAACGGCCTCCTGCGTTCTGGAAACACCATATATTTT
size: few; D: TRBD1; J: TRBJ1-5; length: 15; V: TRBV6-1; CDR3: CASSPSRGSNQPQHF; DNA: TGTGCCAGCAGCCCAAGCAGGGGGAGCAATCAGCCCCAGCATTTT
size: once; D: -; J: TRBJ1-5; length: 18; V: TRBV6-1; CDR3: CASSEWAMGGALNQPQHF; DNA: TGTGCCAGCAGTGAATGGGCTATGGGAGGGGCCCTCAATCAGCCCCAGCATTTT
size: -; D: TRBD1; J: TRBJ1-1; length: 14; V: TRBV4-3; CDR3: CASGDRGGVAEAFF; DNA: TGCGCCAGCGGAGACAGGGGAGGGGTTGCTGAAGCTTTCTTT
size: -; D: TRBD1; J: TRBJ1-2; length: 14; V: TRBV11-2; CDR3: CASSPTPTGSGYTF; DNA: TGTGCCAGCAGCCCCACGCCGACAGGGAGCGGCTACACCTTC
size: few; D: -; J: TRBJ2-2; length: 19; V: TRBV9; CDR3: CASSARPQGGGSNTGELFF; DNA: TGTGCCAGCAGCGCGAGACCCCAAGGGGGGGGCTCGAACACCGGGGAGCTGTTTTTT
size: -; D: -; J: TRBJ1-5; length: 14; V: TRBV9; CDR3: CASSVGLTNQPQHF; DNA: TGTGCCAGCAGCGTAGGGCTGACCAATCAGCCCCAGCATTTT
size: -; D: -; J: TRBJ2-3; length: 15; V: TRBV4-3; CDR3: CASSQDVQGTDTQYF; DNA: TGCGCCAGCAGCCAAGATGTTCAGGGTACAGATACGCAGTATTTT
size: -; D: -; J: TRBJ1-2; length: 14; V: TRBV5-4; CDR3: CASSEGRTTYGYTF; DNA: TGTGCCAGCAGCGAGGGACGGACCACCTATGGCTACACCTTC
size: -; D: TRBD1; J: TRBJ2-5; length: 14; V: TRBV6-6; CDR3: CASSRQGAGETQYF; DNA: TGTGCCAGCAGTCGACAGGGGGCCGGGGAGACCCAGTACTTC
size: once; D: TRBD1; J: TRBJ2-3; length: 20; V: TRBV4-1; CDR3: CASSHAPGQAGSKLTDTQYF; DNA: TGCGCCAGCAGCCACGCTCCGGGACAGGCCGGTTCAAAACTCACAGATACGCAGTATTTT
size: once; D: -; J: TRBJ1-4; length: 15; V: TRBV10-3; CDR3: CAISERVQGNEKLFF; DNA: TGTGCCATCAGTGAACGGGTCCAGGGGAATGAAAAACTGTTTTTT
size: -; D: TRBD2; J: TRBJ2-1; length: 15; V: TRBV2; CDR3: CASSDRLAGVTTQFF; DNA: TGTGCCAGCAGTGACCGACTAGCGGGGGTGACTACGCAGTTCTTC
size: -; D: -; J: TRBJ1-1; length: 15; V: TRBV4-3; CDR3: CASSPGYEGVLEAFF; DNA: TGCGCCAGCAGCCCCGGATATGAGGGGGTCCTTGAAGCTTTCTTT
size: -; D: TRBD2; J: TRBJ2-1; length: 16; V: TRBV9; CDR3: CASSVGGLAGVGEQFF; DNA: TGTGCCAGCAGCGTAGGAGGACTAGCGGGTGTGGGTGAGCAGTTCTTC
size: -; D: -; J: TRBJ1-1; length: 14; V: TRBV6-1; CDR3: CASSEGWGNTEAFF; DNA: TGTGCCAGCAGTGAAGGGTGGGGGAACACTGAAGCTTTCTTT
size: -; D: TRBD1; J: TRBJ2-7; length: 17; V: TRBV4-3; CDR3: CASSQEAGGAFSYEQYF; DNA: TGCGCCAGCAGCCAAGAAGCAGGGGGCGCCTTCTCCTACGAGCAGTACTTC
size: -; D: -; J: TRBJ2-1; length: 15; V: TRBV5-1; CDR3: CASSFDSGSYNEQFF; DNA: TGCGCCAGCAGCTTTGACTCCGGCTCCTACAATGAGCAGTTCTTC
size: once; D: TRBD1; J: TRBJ1-1; length: 16; V: TRBV29-1; CDR3: CSVERTRTGVNTEAFF; DNA: TGCAGCGTTGAAAGAACCCGGACAGGGGTGAACACTGAAGCTTTCTTT
size: -; D: -; J: TRBJ1-1; length: 15; V: TRBV10-3; CDR3: CAISESEGVDTEAFF; DNA: TGTGCCATCTCCGAAAGCGAGGGGGTGGACACTGAAGCTTTCTTT
size: -; D: TRBD1; J: TRBJ1-1; length: 16; V: TRBV6-5; CDR3: CASSSIQPGGLAEAFF; DNA: TGTGCCAGCAGTTCCATCCAACCAGGGGGCCTGGCTGAAGCTTTCTTT
size: few; D: -; J: TRBJ1-2; length: 16; V: TRBV7-8; CDR3: CASSHRGTEDGSGYTF; DNA: TGTGCCAGCAGCCACCGGGGGACGGAGGACGGGTCGGGCTACACCTTC
size: once; D: -; J: TRBJ1-1; length: 17; V: TRBV4-1; CDR3: CASSQAWGRGYNTEAFF; DNA: TGCGCCAGCAGCCAAGCCTGGGGGCGCGGGTATAACACTGAAGCTTTCTTT
size: -; D: -; J: TRBJ2-7; length: 15; V: TRBV19; CDR3: CASSIVEQGADEQYF; DNA: TGTGCCAGTAGTATTGTCGAGCAGGGAGCCGACGAGCAGTACTTC
size: -; D: TRBD1; J: TRBJ1-1; length: 14; V: TRBV13; CDR3: CASSLARGQGEAFF; DNA: TGTGCCAGCAGCTTAGCCCGGGGACAGGGGGAAGCTTTCTTT
size: -; D: -; J: TRBJ2-7; length: 17; V: TRBV4-1; CDR3: CASSQNPPSGSTYEQYF; DNA: TGCGCCAGCAGCCAAAACCCCCCGAGCGGATCTACCTACGAGCAGTACTTC
size: -; D: -; J: TRBJ1-2; length: 14; V: TRBV27; CDR3: CASSLYHTGPGYTF; DNA: TGTGCCAGCAGTTTATACCATACAGGGCCCGGCTACACCTTC
size: few; D: -; J: TRBJ2-7; length: 13; V: TRBV9; CDR3: CASSVTSSYEQYF; DNA: TGTGCCAGCAGCGTAACTTCCTCCTACGAGCAGTACTTC